Listed below are T cell receptor beta chains from one sample, sequenced in a study of blood T cell repertoires in COVID-19. Data came from immunoSEQ multiplex PCR; TCRdb stores just in-frame clones and leaves some out. The repertoire has roughly 64,000 clones, about 86% of them found once; the top ten carry 1.2%. Specimen: peripheral blood. The receptors were gathered from a man between 35 and 55 years old with acute or convalescent COVID-19. The CDR3 runs from the conserved cysteine through the conserved F or W. Fields, in order: V gene, D gene, J gene, clone size, CDR3 protein, CDR3 DNA. A D gene is named only where the DNA matches it firmly. Rows give clone size only sometimes, using once, few, many, or a class for an expanded clone.

TRBV19	TRBD2	TRBJ2-7	.	CASSRGGVAGEQYF	TGTGCCAGTAGTAGGGGAGGGGTGGCGGGGGAGCAGTACTTC
TRBV3-1/TRBV3-2	TRBD1	TRBJ1-1	once	CASSVDRGNTEAFF	TGTGCCAGCAGCGTGGACAGGGGGAACACTGAAGCTTTCTTT
TRBV20-1	.	TRBJ1-2	once	CSASGGQHYGYTF	TGCAGTGCTAGTGGAGGGCAACACTATGGCTACACCTTC
TRBV20-1	.	TRBJ2-5	.	CSAEGESAQYF	TGCAGTGCCGAGGGGGAGTCGGCCCAGTACTTC
TRBV27	TRBD2	TRBJ2-5	.	CASSLRGGSRKTQYF	TGTGCCAGCAGTTTACGGGGGGGTAGCAGGAAGACCCAGTACTTC
TRBV3-1/TRBV3-2	.	TRBJ1-2	.	CASSQGGGRKMNTF	TGTGCCAGCAGCCAAGGGGGGGGTCGGAAAATGAACACCTTC
TRBV24-1	TRBD2	TRBJ2-1	.	CATSDFQGLAGVNEQFF	TGTGCCACCAGTGATTTTCAGGGGCTAGCGGGGGTTAATGAGCAGTTCTTC
TRBV5-1	.	TRBJ2-5	.	CASSSSQETQYF	TGCGCCAGCAGCTCGAGTCAAGAGACCCAGTACTTC
TRBV2	.	TRBJ1-5	.	CASSGDSYNQPQHF	TGTGCCAGCAGTGGCGACAGCTACAATCAGCCCCAGCATTTT
TRBV9	.	TRBJ1-4	.	CASSARTATNEKLFF	TGTGCCAGCAGCGCCCGGACAGCAACTAATGAAAAACTGTTTTTT
TRBV19	.	TRBJ1-1	.	CASSPFKGGSTEAFF	TGTGCCAGTAGTCCTTTTAAAGGAGGATCCACTGAAGCTTTCTTT
TRBV24-1	.	TRBJ2-5	.	CATSFGRTQYF	TGTGCCACCAGTTTTGGGAGGACCCAGTACTTC
TRBV21-1	.	TRBJ1-3	.	CASSKFVGRRGVRNTIYF	TGTGCCAGCAGCAAGTTTGTTGGGAGACGGGGGGTTAGAAACACCATATATTTT
TRBV2	.	TRBJ2-3	once	CASIHSTDTQYF	TGTGCCAGCATACACAGCACAGATACGCAGTATTTT
TRBV30	TRBD1	TRBJ1-5	.	CAWSEGTGTQPQHF	TGTGCCTGGAGTGAAGGGACAGGGACTCAGCCCCAGCATTTT
TRBV30	TRBD2	TRBJ2-3	.	CAWSGGGPITDTQYF	TGTGCCTGGAGTGGCGGGGGGCCGATCACAGATACGCAGTATTTT
TRBV30	.	TRBJ2-7	few	CASAGLRGSTYEQYF	TGTGCCTCCGCAGGCCTACGGGGGTCCACCTACGAGCAGTACTTC
TRBV5-1	.	TRBJ2-7	.	CASSLEGRDPYEQYF	TGCGCCAGCAGCTTGGAAGGGCGGGACCCCTACGAGCAGTACTTC
TRBV5-1	TRBD1	TRBJ1-4	.	CASSLDGQGDKKLFF	TGCGCCAGCAGCCTGGATGGACAGGGAGACAAAAAACTGTTTTTT
TRBV7-8	.	TRBJ1-3	once	CASSLGRPGSGNTIYF	TGTGCCAGCAGCTTAGGACGCCCAGGCTCTGGAAACACCATATATTTT
TRBV30	TRBD1	TRBJ1-1	.	CAWAAGQGYTEAFF	TGTGCCTGGGCGGCAGGACAGGGGTACACTGAAGCTTTCTTT
TRBV2	.	TRBJ1-1	once	CASSEQGLYTEAFF	TGTGCCAGCTCAGAGCAGGGGCTGTACACTGAAGCTTTCTTT
TRBV11-2	.	TRBJ1-1	.	CASSLNPAGNTEAFF	TGTGCCAGCAGCTTAAACCCGGCAGGGAACACTGAAGCTTTCTTT
TRBV2	.	TRBJ2-2	.	CASSPETTGELFF	TGTGCCAGCAGCCCGGAGACCACCGGGGAGCTGTTTTTT
TRBV3-1/TRBV3-2	TRBD2	TRBJ2-5	.	CASRIASGQETQYF	TGTGCCAGCAGGATAGCTAGCGGACAAGAGACCCAGTACTTC
TRBV7-2	TRBD2	TRBJ2-7	.	CASSPTSGGGGEQYF	TGTGCCAGCAGCCCCACTAGCGGGGGGGGCGGGGAGCAGTACTTC
TRBV5-4	TRBD1	TRBJ2-2	.	CASSSGQLSGELFF	TGTGCCAGCAGCTCGGGACAGTTATCCGGGGAGCTGTTTTTT
TRBV5-1	.	TRBJ1-1	.	CASSWGGREDTEAFF	TGCGCCAGCAGCTGGGGAGGGCGGGAGGACACTGAAGCTTTCTTT
TRBV13	.	TRBJ1-1	.	CASSRRNTEAFF	TGTGCCAGCAGTCGGAGGAACACTGAAGCTTTCTTT
TRBV7-9	TRBD1	TRBJ1-5	.	CASSLYHWTGRSLNQPQHF	TGTGCCAGCAGTCTATACCATTGGACAGGTAGGAGTTTGAATCAGCCCCAGCATTTT
TRBV9	TRBD1	TRBJ2-3	.	CASSPGQGTDTQYF	TGTGCCAGCAGCCCCGGACAGGGCACAGATACGCAGTATTTT
TRBV24-1	TRBD2	TRBJ2-1	.	CATSVTTKRGGFSSYNEQFF	TGTGCCACCAGTGTGACCACTAAGCGGGGGGGCTTTAGCTCCTACAATGAGCAGTTCTTC
TRBV29-1	.	TRBJ1-2	.	CSVLQANYGYTF	TGCAGCGTTCTTCAGGCTAACTATGGCTACACCTTC
TRBV30	.	TRBJ1-5	.	CAWSPLQGIKPQHF	TGTGCCTGGAGTCCCCTCCAGGGGATCAAGCCCCAGCATTTT
TRBV3-1/TRBV3-2	.	TRBJ2-6	.	CASSQAGRPDPGGANVLTF	TGTGCCAGCAGCCAAGCAGGGCGCCCCGACCCAGGTGGGGCCAACGTCCTGACTTTC
TRBV5-1	.	TRBJ2-3	.	CASSLAGVDTQYF	TGCGCCAGCAGCTTGGCCGGGGTAGATACGCAGTATTTT
TRBV5-1	TRBD1	TRBJ1-2	once	CASSLVGGQGASGYTF	TGCGCCAGCAGCTTGGTAGGCGGGCAGGGGGCCTCTGGCTACACCTTC
TRBV6-5	.	TRBJ1-2	.	CASSSGEMGYTF	TGTGCCAGCAGTTCAGGGGAGATGGGCTACACCTTC
TRBV6-1	TRBD1	TRBJ1-1	.	CASSESGGSTEAFF	TGTGCCAGCAGTGAATCAGGGGGGAGCACTGAAGCTTTCTTT
TRBV30	.	TRBJ1-6	few	CAWSVRGPRDSPLHF	TGTGCCTGGAGTGTTAGAGGCCCGAGGGATTCACCCCTCCACTTT
TRBV5-1	TRBD1	TRBJ1-5	.	CASSLGQGQPQHF	TGCGCCAGCAGCTTGGGACAGGGTCAGCCCCAGCATTTT
TRBV10-1	TRBD2	TRBJ2-3	.	CASSSGLGNTDTQYF	TGCGCCAGCAGTTCGGGACTAGGAAACACAGATACGCAGTATTTT
TRBV12-3/TRBV12-4	TRBD1	TRBJ2-7	.	CASSRQGNEQYF	TGTGCCAGCAGTAGACAGGGAAACGAGCAGTACTTC
TRBV27	.	TRBJ2-7	.	CASSFSSRPGYEQYF	TGTGCCAGCAGTTTCTCCTCTCGCCCGGGCTACGAGCAGTACTTC
TRBV11-3	.	TRBJ1-4	.	CASSPRGGNNEKLFF	TGTGCCAGCAGCCCCCGAGGAGGGAATAATGAAAAACTGTTTTTT
TRBV7-9	.	TRBJ1-6	.	CASTAGQGENSPLHF	TGTGCCAGCACCGCGGGGCAGGGAGAAAATTCACCCCTCCACTTT
TRBV15	.	TRBJ2-4	.	CATSRVGEDLLAKNIQYF	TGTGCCACCAGCAGAGTGGGGGAGGATCTTTTAGCCAAAAACATTCAGTACTTC
TRBV4-1	TRBD2	TRBJ2-1	.	CASSQAPGSGGSSYNEQFF	TGCGCCAGCAGCCAAGCCCCCGGGAGCGGGGGGAGCTCCTACAATGAGCAGTTCTTC
TRBV7-9	.	TRBJ2-4	.	CASSATYRENIQYF	TGTGCCAGCAGCGCGACCTACAGGGAAAACATTCAGTACTTC
TRBV5-1	TRBD2	TRBJ2-1	.	CASSQSTSGGNEQFF	TGCGCCAGCAGCCAATCGACTAGCGGGGGAAATGAGCAGTTCTTC
TRBV5-1	.	TRBJ2-3	.	CASSLEGVTDTQYF	TGCGCCAGCAGCTTGGAGGGAGTCACAGATACGCAGTATTTT
TRBV6-1	TRBD2	TRBJ2-1	.	CASSEGVAGASYNEQFF	TGTGCCAGCAGTGAAGGGGTAGCGGGGGCATCCTACAATGAGCAGTTCTTC
TRBV5-4	TRBD1	TRBJ2-5	.	CASSGRDRGGTQYF	TGTGCCAGCAGCGGTAGGGACAGGGGGGGGACCCAGTACTTC
TRBV5-4	.	TRBJ2-1	.	CASSFGLTDNEQFF	TGTGCCAGCAGCTTCGGCTTGACAGACAATGAGCAGTTCTTC
TRBV11-2	TRBD1	TRBJ1-4	.	CASTLEYGQGTEKLFF	TGTGCCAGCACCCTCGAGTACGGACAGGGGACGGAAAAACTGTTTTTT
TRBV24-1	.	TRBJ2-1	.	CATSDPGGWNEQFF	TGTGCCACCAGTGACCCGGGGGGCTGGAATGAGCAGTTCTTC
TRBV11-2	.	TRBJ1-1	.	CASSLSSRENTEAFF	TGTGCCAGCAGCTTATCGTCCAGGGAGAACACTGAAGCTTTCTTT
TRBV21-1	.	TRBJ1-4	.	CASSKGPGSRGPNEKLFF	TGTGCCAGCAGCAAAGGCCCGGGCAGCAGGGGGCCTAATGAAAAACTGTTTTTT
TRBV5-1	.	TRBJ1-2	few	CASSLTFGEVNGYTF	TGCGCCAGCAGTCTGACGTTCGGGGAGGTGAATGGCTACACCTTC
TRBV19	.	TRBJ2-7	few	CASSSNRAGEQYF	TGTGCCAGTAGTTCCAACAGGGCTGGCGAGCAGTACTTC